Presented here are 10 T cell receptor beta chains from one specimen sequenced in a study of shared clonotypes between healthy human individuals. Clones were sequenced by immunoSEQ multiplex PCR, and TCRdb holds only the in-frame ones, with some missing. The data hold more than 1,200,000 clones, with around 98.5% observed a single time. Material: naive CD4+ T cells sorted from blood. Subset: CD45RA+ positively selected. These receptor sequences come from a man in his thirties or forties in good health.

CDR3 protein: CASSPIERNTGELFF. In DNA form, the CDR3 reads TGTGCCAGCTCACCGATAGAGAGAAACACCGGGGAGCTGTTTTTT. V usage is TRBV18 and J usage is TRBJ2-2; the D is unclear. This CDR3 contains 15 residues. Germline CDR1 and CDR2: KGHSH and LQKENI. V lost 3 bases and J lost 2, with 10 bases in between. Looking up the rest from reference TRBV18 and TRBJ2-2 gives the full variable domain: NAGVMQNPRHLVRRRGQEARLRCSPMKGHSHVYWYRQLPEEGLKFMVYLQKENIIDESGMPKERFSAEFPKEGPSILRIQQVVRGDSAAYFCASSPIERNTGELFFGEGSRLTVL.

V usage is TRBV25-1 and J usage is TRBJ2-3; 7 bases are a match to TRBD2. V shed 5 bases and J 3 bases; nucleotides not matched to a gene: 14. The CDR3 runs to 17 residues. From germline, CDR1 is MGHDK and CDR2 SYGVNS. CDR3 sequence reads: CASSTGTTPSKTDTQYF. CDR3 coding DNA: TGTGCCAGCAGTACCGGGACTACGCCATCTAAGACAGATACGCAGTATTTT. Filled out from reference TRBV25-1 and TRBJ2-3, the complete variable domain reads EADIYQTPRYLVIGTGKKITLECSQTMGHDKMYWYQQDPGMELHLIHYSYGVNSTEKGDLSSESTVSRIRTEHFPLTLESARPSHTSQYLCASSTGTTPSKTDTQYFGPGTRLTVL.

The chain employs TRBV4-3 and TRBJ2-5; D unclear. Between the trimmed V and J ends, which lost 0 bases and 0 bases, there was a span of 8 bases. Per germline, CDR1 LGHNA and CDR2 YSLEER. This CDR3 has 15 amino acids. The CDR3 DNA follows: TGCGCCAGCAGCCAAGATAACGGCTACCAAGAGACCCAGTACTTC. Amino acid sequence: CASSQDNGYQETQYF.

The chain joins TRBV10-3 to TRBJ2-7, with D unclear. The germline V gene encodes CDR1 ENHRY and CDR2 SYGVKD. There are 15 residues in the CDR3. Trimming removed 7 bases at V and 0 bases at J, with 16 bases between. DNA of the CDR3: TGTGCCATCATGGGCGCGTTGGGCGGCTCCTACGAGCAGTACTTC. Protein sequence: CAIMGALGGSYEQYF.

The chain joins TRBV7-9 to TRBJ2-7; 10 positions agree with TRBD1. Per the germline V gene, CDR1 is SEHNR and CDR2 is FQNEAQ (reference sequence). J gave up 4 bases and V 6 bases, and 12 bases lay outside the gene matches. The length of the CDR3 is 16 residues. In DNA, the CDR3 is TGTGCCAGCAGGAAAAGCGGGACAGGGGAAGGGTACGAGCAGTACTTC. It specifies CASRKSGTGEGYEQYF. Supplemented by reference TRBV7-9 and TRBJ2-7, the full variable domain reads DTGVSQNPRHKITKRGQNVTFRCDPISEHNRLYWYRQTLGQGPEFLTYFQNEAQLEKSRLLSDRFSAERPKGSFSTLEIQRTEQGDSAMYLCASRKSGTGEGYEQYFGPGTRLTVT.

V is TRBV10-2 and J is TRBJ2-1; unclear D gene. Germline CDR1 and CDR2: WSHSY and SAAADI. CDR3 size: 14 residues. V dropped 6 bases and J dropped 6 bases, with 15 bases sitting between them. This chain's CDR3 is CASRTSDLGNEQFF. The CDR3 DNA reads as TGCGCCAGCAGGACATCAGACTTGGGCAATGAGCAGTTCTTC.

V usage is TRBV6-5 and J usage is TRBJ2-1, with D perhaps TRBD2 (6 bases). The CDR3 consists of 16 residues. V lost 1 base to trimming and J lost 8 bases, with 18 bases between them. From germline, CDR1 is MNHEY and CDR2 SVGAGI. The CDR3 loop reads CASSYLGLPTGDEQFF. As DNA, the CDR3 is TGTGCCAGCAGTTACTTGGGCCTACCGACGGGGGATGAGCAGTTCTTC.

A word on this clone: A read error may produce the germline difference seen at one junction end. The J gene is TRBJ2-1, the V gene TRBV10-3; 10 nucleotides agree with TRBD2. This CDR3 region has 13 residues. From germline, CDR1 is ENHRY and CDR2 SYGVKD. In nucleotides, the CDR3 is TGTGCCACCCACTACTCTCTAGCGGGAGATCGGGTCTTC. Translating it yields CATHYSLAGDRVF.

The chain combines TRBV29-1 with TRBJ2-7, with 7 bases matching TRBD1. The V segment lost 3 bases and the J segment 0 bases; nucleotides outside the gene matches: 5. Germline V gene data show CDR1 as SQVTM and CDR2 as ANQGSEA. The CDR3 is made up of 14 amino acids. CDR3 nucleotide sequence: TGCAGCGTTGAGGGTGGACAGGACTCCTACGAGCAGTACTTC. Its protein product is CSVEGGQDSYEQYF.

In nucleotides, the CDR3 is TGTGCCAGCAGCAGCTCCAGGGGTACAGATACGCAGTATTTT. This encodes CASSSSRGTDTQYF. This chain connects TRBV28 to TRBJ2-3; D perhaps matches TRBD1 (6 bases). Germline CDR1 MDHEN, CDR2 SYDVKM. Trimming left V 6 bases short and J 3 bases short, with 13 bases between. The CDR3 has 14 residues. Filled out from reference TRBV28 and TRBJ2-3, the complete variable domain reads DVKVTQSSRYLVKRTGEKVFLECVQDMDHENMFWYRQDPGLGLRLIYFSYDVKMKEKGDIPEGYSVSREKKERFSLILESASTNQTSMYLCASSSSRGTDTQYFGPGTRLTVL.